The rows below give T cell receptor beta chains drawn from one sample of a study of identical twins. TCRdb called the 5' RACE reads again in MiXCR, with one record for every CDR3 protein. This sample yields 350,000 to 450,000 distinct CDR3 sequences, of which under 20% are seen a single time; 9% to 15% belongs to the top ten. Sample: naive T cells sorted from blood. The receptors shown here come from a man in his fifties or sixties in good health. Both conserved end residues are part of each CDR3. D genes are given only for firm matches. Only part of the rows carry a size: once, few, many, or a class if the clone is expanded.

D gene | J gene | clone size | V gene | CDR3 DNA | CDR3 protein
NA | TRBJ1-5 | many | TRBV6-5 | TGTGCCAGCAGTTCGACTACCACGGGGCCCCAGCATTTT | CASSSTTTGPQHF
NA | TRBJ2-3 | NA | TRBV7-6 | TGTGCCAGCAGCTTAGAAATGGGGCAGCCCACAGATACGCAGTATTTT | CASSLEMGQPTDTQYF
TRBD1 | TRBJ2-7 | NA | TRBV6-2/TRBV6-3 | TGTGCCAGCAGTTACTCGAGTACAGGGGCGTACGAGCAGTACTTC | CASSYSSTGAYEQYF
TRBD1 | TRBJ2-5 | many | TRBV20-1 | TGCAGTGCTCACAGGGGGAGTAAGACCCAGTACTTC | CSAHRGSKTQYF
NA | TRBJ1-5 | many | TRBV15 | TGTGCCACCAGCAGAGATCTTGGGGCTGGTCAGCCCCAGCATTTT | CATSRDLGAGQPQHF
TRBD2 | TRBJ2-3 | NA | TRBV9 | TGTGCCAGCAGCGTCGGACTAGCGGGGAAGACAGATACGCAGTATTTT | CASSVGLAGKTDTQYF
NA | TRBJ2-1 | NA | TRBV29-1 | TGCAGCGTTCGACCGGGCCCCGCGGGAGAGCAGTTCTTC | CSVRPGPAGEQFF
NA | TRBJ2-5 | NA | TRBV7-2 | TGTGCCAGCAGCTTAGCAGTGGGGTCCTTGGAGACCCAGTACTTC | CASSLAVGSLETQYF
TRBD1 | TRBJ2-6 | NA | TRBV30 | TGTGCCTGGAGTGGGGGGGACAGGCCAATGAGCTCTGGGGCCAACGTCCTGACTTTC | CAWSGGDRPMSSGANVLTF
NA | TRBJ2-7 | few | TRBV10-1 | TGCGTTTTTCATAGAGGAACCTACGAGCAGTACTTC | CVFHRGTYEQYF